One sample yielded the 25 T cell receptor beta chains listed below, sequenced in a study of cytomegalovirus exposure and HLA in healthy donors. The primer mix had 60 Vbeta and 13 Jbeta primers. Generated by immunoSEQ multiplex PCR, the TCRdb table keeps only in-frame clones and is missing some. This sample's table reports over 70,000 clones. Sequencing input: PBMCs. These receptor sequences come from a middle-aged woman in good health and CMV-seropositive.

The rearrangement joins TRBV25-1 to TRBJ1-2; weak D call: TRBD1 (6 bases). The germline V and J ends were trimmed by 2 bases and 6 bases, with 16 bases remaining between them. The CDR3 length is 15 residues. Germline V gene sequence: CDR1 MGHDK, CDR2 SYGVNS. The CDR3 DNA follows: TGTGCCAGCAGTGAAACAATCCAGGGGCCGGATGGCTACACCTTC. It encodes CASSETIQGPDGYTF.

V and J are TRBV7-9 and TRBJ2-7; unclear D gene. The CDR3 spans 14 residues. The V end was cut by 5 bases, the J end by 2 bases, with 13 bases between. Germline CDR1 SEHNR, CDR2 FQNEAQ (reference sequence). CDR3 protein: CASSADLVPYEQYF. CDR3 in DNA: TGTGCCAGCAGCGCTGACCTAGTCCCCTACGAGCAGTACTTC.

This CDR3 is CASSRTGYTDTQYF. The CDR3 nucleotides read TGTGCCAGCAGCCGCACAGGGTACACAGATACGCAGTATTTT. The chain employs TRBV7-3 and TRBJ2-3; tentatively, D is TRBD1 (6 bases). The germline CDR1 and CDR2 sequences are SGHTA and FQGTGA. Trimming removed 5 bases from V and 2 bases from J, with 11 bases in between. The CDR3 length is 14 residues. The variable domain in full, with the rest retrieved from reference TRBV7-3 and TRBJ2-3, is GAGVSQTPSNKVTEKGKYVELRCDPISGHTALYWYRQSLGQGPEFLIYFQGTGAADDSGLPNDRFFAVRPEGSVSTLKIQRTERGDSAVYLCASSRTGYTDTQYFGPGTRLTVL.

This chain links TRBV9 with TRBJ1-4; a weak D match, TRBD1 (6 bases). The CDR3 has 15 amino acids. Between the trimmed V and J ends, which lost 4 bases and 8 bases, there was a span of 18 bases. From germline, CDR1 is SGDLS and CDR2 YYNGEE. The CDR3 nucleotides read TGTGCCAGCAGCCCAGGGGACCGCCAAGGAGAAAAACTGTTTTTT. Translated: CASSPGDRQGEKLFF.

The chain is built from TRBV12-5 and TRBJ2-3, with 11 bases identical to TRBD2. This CDR3 spans 16 amino acids. V lost 9 bases to trimming and J lost 2 bases; unmatched junction nucleotides: 10. Germline CDR1 and CDR2: LGHNT and FRNRAP. In DNA form, the CDR3 reads TGTGCTAGCAGCGGCTTAGCGGGGGGGACCACAGATACGCAGTATTTT. The encoded protein is CASSGLAGGTTDTQYF.

The V and J genes are TRBV27 and TRBJ1-2; D is possibly TRBD1 (5 bases). There are 16 residues in the CDR3. Trimming left V 0 bases short and J 2 bases short, with 13 bases between. Germline CDR1 and CDR2: MNHEY and SMNVEV (reference sequence). The CDR3 is CASSLSIPNRNYGYTF. DNA of the CDR3: TGTGCCAGCAGTTTATCGATCCCGAACAGGAACTATGGCTACACCTTC.

This sequence joins TRBV5-5 and TRBJ2-5, with D possibly matching TRBD2 (5 bases). V lost 3 bases and J lost 5, with 20 bases in between. CDR1 is SGHKS and CDR2 is YYEKEE in the germline V gene (reference sequence). The CDR3 is 16 residues long. CDR3 bases: TGTGCCAGCAGCTCCCGACCGCGCGAGGGTGGGGAGACCCAGTACTTC. Protein: CASSSRPREGGETQYF.

The V gene is TRBV7-3, the J gene TRBJ2-7; TRBD2 matches at 11 bases. This CDR3 region has 16 residues. Germline V gives CDR1 SGHTA, CDR2 FQGTGA. J gave up 2 bases and V 5 bases, and 8 bases lay outside the gene matches. The CDR3 loop reads CASSPSGLAGTYEQYF. Here the CDR3 DNA reads TGTGCCAGCAGCCCCTCCGGACTAGCGGGTACCTACGAGCAGTACTTC. The variable domain in full, with the rest retrieved from reference TRBV7-3 and TRBJ2-7, is GAGVSQTPSNKVTEKGKYVELRCDPISGHTALYWYRQSLGQGPEFLIYFQGTGAADDSGLPNDRFFAVRPEGSVSTLKIQRTERGDSAVYLCASSPSGLAGTYEQYFGPGTRLTVT.

The chain combines TRBV19 with TRBJ2-1; D call uncertain. Germline CDR1 and CDR2: LNHDA and SQIVND (reference sequence). The CDR3 length is 15 residues. V was clipped by 3 bases and J by 10 bases, with 19 bases between them. In DNA, the CDR3 is TGTGCCAGTAGTATCCCTCTCGCGCGGCGTGGGGAGCAGTTCTTC. It specifies CASSIPLARRGEQFF. Full variable domain (outside the CDR3, taken from reference TRBV19 and TRBJ2-1): DGGITQSPKYLFRKEGQNVTLSCEQNLNHDAMYWYRQDPGQGLRLIYYSQIVNDFQKGDIAEGYSVSREKKESFPLTVTSAQKNPTAFYLCASSIPLARRGEQFFGPGTRLTVL.

The CDR3 bases are TGCAGCGTCGGGGAAGGCGGCTACACCTTC. This gives the protein CSVGEGGYTF. The chain couples TRBV29-1 to TRBJ1-2; D is uncertain. The CDR3 extends over 10 amino acids. CDR1 and CDR2 (germline): SQVTM, ANQGSEA. V lost 6 bases, J lost 8 bases, and 10 bases lay in between.

V is TRBV5-4 and J is TRBJ1-1; tentative D call: TRBD1 (6 bases). V was trimmed by 4 bases and J by 1 base, leaving 14 bases between them. The CDR3 covers 15 residues. From germline, CDR1 is SGHNT and CDR2 YYREEE (reference sequence). The CDR3 DNA sequence: TGTGCCAGCAGCCGCCTTGGGGGCTCGAACACTGAAGCTTTCTTT. Its translation is CASSRLGGSNTEAFF. The whole variable domain, remainder taken from reference TRBV5-4 and TRBJ1-1, is ETGVTQSPTHLIKTRGQQVTLRCSSQSGHNTVSWYQQALGQGPQFIFQYYREEENGRGNFPPRFSGLQFPNYSSELNVNALELDDSALYLCASSRLGGSNTEAFFGQGTRLTVV.

This chain uses TRBV28 with TRBJ2-7; no definite D call. CDR1 and CDR2 (germline): MDHEN, SYDVKM. The V and J ends lost 4 bases and 7 bases respectively, with 11 bases between them. This CDR3 is 12 amino acids long. The CDR3 bases are TGTGCCAGCAGTTCACCCCAACGGGAGCAGTACTTC. Residues: CASSSPQREQYF.

The chain employs TRBV5-4 and TRBJ2-5; 10 bases map to TRBD2. The germline CDR1 and CDR2 sequences are SGHNT and YYREEE (reference sequence). J lost 5 bases, V lost 4 bases, and 8 bases had no gene match. This CDR3 spans 15 amino acids. The CDR3 sequence: CASSHTSGIGETQYF. The CDR3 DNA reads TGTGCCAGCAGCCACACTAGCGGGATAGGTGAGACCCAGTACTTC.

The chain links TRBV27 to TRBJ1-6; D uncertain. In germline, CDR1 is MNHEY, CDR2 SMNVEV (reference sequence). The CDR3 is 15 amino acids. Trimming shortened V by 6 bases and J by 0 bases, and 9 bases separated the two germline ends. The CDR3, as DNA: TGTGCCAGCAGCGAACAGAGCTCCTATAATTCACCCCTCCACTTT. Translation: CASSEQSSYNSPLHF.

J is TRBJ2-6 and V is TRBV5-1; TRBD1 aligns across 11 bases. This CDR3 comprises 18 residues. CDR1 is SGHRS and CDR2 is YFSETQ in the germline V gene. V was pared by 4 bases and J by 0 bases, with 6 bases of the junction left unmatched. The CDR3 loop reads CASSTTGTGGSGANVLTF. The CDR3 DNA sequence: TGCGCCAGCAGCACCACCGGGACAGGGGGCTCTGGGGCCAACGTCCTGACTTTC.

The chain recombines TRBV19 with TRBJ1-2; 10 nucleotides line up with TRBD1. The CDR3 runs 15 residues. Trimming at V came to 7 bases and at J to 5 bases, leaving 10 bases not matched to a gene. Germline CDR1 LNHDA, CDR2 SQIVND (reference sequence). This CDR3 is CASNSNRDRGYGYTF. CDR3 bases: TGTGCCAGTAATTCGAACCGGGACAGGGGTTATGGCTACACCTTC.

J is TRBJ1-4 and V is TRBV30, with D perhaps TRBD1 (5 bases). Deletions cut 3 bases from V and 0 bases from J, with 20 bases between. The CDR3 spans 18 residues. Germline CDR1 is GTSNPN and CDR2 is SVGIG (reference sequence). The CDR3: CAWSSSGENVPTNEKLFF. CDR3 coding DNA: TGTGCCTGGAGCTCTTCGGGGGAGAACGTTCCAACTAATGAAAAACTGTTTTTT. The full variable domain, its missing parts supplied by reference TRBV30 and TRBJ1-4, is SQTIHQWPATLVQPVGSPLSLECTVEGTSNPNLYWYRQAAGRGLQLLFYSVGIGQISSEVPQNLSASRPQDRQFILSSKKLLLSDSGFYLCAWSSSGENVPTNEKLFFGSGTQLSVL.

Here the CDR3 DNA reads TGTGCCAGTAGTATAGAGGGTACAGTGAACTATGGCTACACCTTC. Protein sequence: CASSIEGTVNYGYTF. The chain carries TRBV19 and TRBJ1-2; D uncertain. Germline V CDR1 and CDR2: LNHDA, SQIVND (reference sequence). The CDR3 loop spans 15 amino acids. With 0 bases removed from V and 2 bases from J, the gap between germline ends came to 10 bases.

The chain joins TRBV4-1 to TRBJ1-5; D is possibly TRBD1 (5 bases). The CDR3 consists of 15 residues. V lost 4 bases to trimming and J lost 3 bases, with 13 bases between them. Looked up from germline, CDR1 is MGHRA and CDR2 is YSYEKL. The CDR3 loop is CASSLGGGDNQPQHF. The CDR3 DNA reads TGCGCCAGCAGCCTTGGGGGAGGGGACAATCAGCCCCAGCATTTT.

The rearrangement uses TRBV7-9 and TRBJ2-2; D unclear. Looked up from germline, CDR1 is SEHNR and CDR2 is FQNEAQ (reference sequence). The V gene lost 5 bases and the J gene lost 2 bases, with 9 bases spanning the gap. This CDR3 contains 14 residues. The CDR3 protein is CASSRSTNTGELFF. For the CDR3, the DNA is TGTGCCAGCAGCCGTTCCACAAACACCGGGGAGCTGTTTTTT. The variable domain in full, completed from reference TRBV7-9 and TRBJ2-2, reads DTGVSQNPRHKITKRGQNVTFRCDPISEHNRLYWYRQTLGQGPEFLTYFQNEAQLEKSRLLSDRFSAERPKGSFSTLEIQRTEQGDSAMYLCASSRSTNTGELFFGEGSRLTVL.

V and J are TRBV6-1 and TRBJ2-6, with unresolved D. CDR3 length equals 15 residues. Germline V CDR1 and CDR2: MNHNS, SASEGT. The V end was cut by 8 bases, the J end by 0 bases, with 11 bases between. CDR3 protein: CASGEVPSGANVLTF. The CDR3 DNA reads as TGTGCCAGCGGCGAGGTACCCTCTGGGGCCAACGTCCTGACTTTC.

This sequence joins TRBV10-1 and TRBJ2-5; the match to TRBD2 covers 11 bases. V lost 6 bases, J lost 5 bases, and 8 bases stayed unmatched. CDR1 is WNHNN, CDR2 SYGVQD, per germline (reference sequence). CDR3 length: 15 residues. CDR3 sequence: CASSSGLAGPETQYF. In nucleotides, the CDR3 is TGCGCCAGCAGCTCCGGACTAGCGGGTCCCGAGACCCAGTACTTC.

The rearrangement joins TRBV9 to TRBJ2-1, with D possibly matching TRBD1 (6 bases). V dropped 6 bases and J dropped 2 bases, with 12 bases sitting between them. The CDR3 spans 14 residues. From germline, CDR1 is SGDLS and CDR2 YYNGEE. CDR3: CASTEAGAYNEQFF. CDR3 DNA: TGTGCCAGCACTGAGGCAGGGGCCTACAATGAGCAGTTCTTC.

The chain joins TRBV7-6 to TRBJ2-2; the match to TRBD1 covers 10 bases. Germline CDR1 reads SGHVS; CDR2 reads FNYEAQ. J lost 4 bases, V lost 8 bases, and 7 bases had no gene match. The CDR3 covers 15 residues. The CDR3 sequence is CASLQTGGTTGELFF. The CDR3 DNA sequence: TGTGCCAGCTTGCAGACAGGGGGCACCACCGGGGAGCTGTTTTTT.

The chain employs TRBV30 and TRBJ1-2, with 7 bases that match TRBD1. The CDR3 loop spans 13 amino acids. Trimming cost V 0 bases and J 7 bases; bases outside gene matches: 5. Germline V gives CDR1 GTSNPN, CDR2 SVGIG (reference sequence). The CDR3 sequence: CAWSVRQGVGYTF. CDR3 coding DNA: TGTGCCTGGAGTGTACGCCAGGGGGTTGGCTACACCTTC.